Described below is a single TCR beta chain sequence and its context. The source of the sample is a study of blood T cells in healthy people across ages. The CDR3 consists of 13 residues. V dropped 2 bases and J dropped 4 bases, with 6 bases sitting between them. Germline V gene data show CDR1 as SGDLS and CDR2 as YYNGEE. Then a second PCR, running roughly 7 to 11 cycles, was carried out with a sample-barcoded 5' primer and a J-beta primer mix. Using its own MiXCR run on the 5' RACE reads, TCRdb lists one record per CDR3 protein. Of some 1.5 million distinct CDR3 sequences in the sample, approximately 30% were seen once.

This TCR came from a woman younger than 45 in good health. Source material: blood. The chain couples TRBV9 to TRBJ1-4; D is unresolved. Written as DNA, the CDR3 is TGTGCCAGCAGCGTTGGGGTTAATGAAAAACTGTTTTTT. Translating gives CASSVGVNEKLFF. The whole variable domain, filled in from reference TRBV9 and TRBJ1-4, reads DSGVTQTPKHLITATGQRVTLRCSPRSGDLSVYWYQQSLDQGLQFLIQYYNGEERAKGNILERFSAQQFPDLHSELNLSSLELGDSALYFCASSVGVNEKLFFGSGTQLSVL.